These 13 T cell receptor beta chains came from one sample sequenced in a study of T cell responses to AZD1222 COVID-19 vaccine. The data were produced by immunoSEQ multiplex PCR, yet TCRdb's version contains in-frame clones alone and is incomplete. The repertoire holds around 95,000 clones, with over 90% as singletons. The starting material was peripheral blood, obtained on day 0 of AZD1222 vaccination. The receptors originated from an adult in good health.

The chain combines TRBV2 with TRBJ2-2, with TRBD1 matching over 8 bases. The CDR3 totals 15 residues. From germline, CDR1 is SNHLY and CDR2 FYNNEI. The V segment lost 6 bases and the J segment 4 bases; nucleotides outside the gene matches: 7. The CDR3 region has the DNA TGTGCCAGCAGGAGGGGACAGGTGCCCACCGGGGAGCTGTTTTTT. Residues: CASRRGQVPTGELFF. Supplemented by reference TRBV2 and TRBJ2-2, the full variable domain reads EPEVTQTPSHQVTQMGQEVILRCVPISNHLYFYWYRQILGQKVEFLVSFYNNEISEKSEIFDDQFSVERPDGSNFTLKIRSTKLEDSAMYFCASRRGQVPTGELFFGEGSRLTVL.

The V and J genes are TRBV6-5 and TRBJ1-1, with a tentative D call TRBD1 (5 bases). This CDR3 has 14 amino acids. The germline V and J ends were trimmed by 2 bases and 3 bases, with 10 bases remaining between them. CDR1 is MNHEY, CDR2 SVGAGI, per germline. The CDR3 is CASSYRGLDTEAFF. CDR3 bases: TGTGCCAGCAGTTACAGGGGATTGGACACTGAAGCTTTCTTT.

The chain has TRBV19 and TRBJ1-2; D perhaps matches TRBD1 (5 bases). CDR3 size: 13 residues. In germline, CDR1 is LNHDA, CDR2 SQIVND (reference sequence). The V and J ends lost 11 bases and 4 bases respectively, with 17 bases between them. The CDR3 DNA reads TGTGCCGGTTACAGGTCCGGGGCCTATGGCTACACCTTC. It codes for CAGYRSGAYGYTF. Full variable domain (remainder filled in from reference TRBV19 and TRBJ1-2): DGGITQSPKYLFRKEGQNVTLSCEQNLNHDAMYWYRQDPGQGLRLIYYSQIVNDFQKGDIAEGYSVSREKKESFPLTVTSAQKNPTAFYLCAGYRSGAYGYTFGSGTRLTVV.

The rearrangement uses TRBV7-3 and TRBJ1-6; D ambiguous. Germline V gives CDR1 SGHTA, CDR2 FQGTGA. V shed 5 bases and J shed 14 bases, with 19 bases lying between them. The CDR3 contains 14 residues. CDR3 residues: CASSQRHGAEALHF. In DNA, the CDR3 is TGTGCCAGCAGCCAAAGACACGGCGCGGAGGCCCTCCACTTT.

The chain couples TRBV5-1 to TRBJ1-1; D perhaps matches TRBD1 (5 bases). V was cut by 0 bases and J by 4 bases, with 13 bases left in between. Germline assignment: CDR1 SGHRS and CDR2 YFSETQ. The CDR3 has 15 residues. The CDR3 region is CASSLASRTPTEAFF. The CDR3, as DNA: TGCGCCAGCAGCTTGGCCTCCAGGACACCCACTGAAGCTTTCTTT.

CDR3 amino acids: CASSLAGQGGSGYTF. In nucleotides, the CDR3 is TGTGCCAGCAGCTTGGCGGGACAGGGCGGGAGTGGCTACACCTTC. This sequence joins TRBV7-2 and TRBJ1-2; 9 positions match TRBD1. V lost 3 bases to trimming and J lost 7 bases; unmatched junction nucleotides: 9. CDR3 length: 15 amino acids. In germline, CDR1 is SGHTA, CDR2 FQGNSA.

The gene calls are TRBV15 and TRBJ1-5; D is perhaps TRBD1 (5 bases). V was cut by 0 bases and J by 8 bases, with 8 bases left in between. The germline CDR1 and CDR2 sequences are LNHNV and YYDKDF (reference sequence). The CDR3 has 13 amino acids. The CDR3 region is CATSRDQGEPQHF. DNA of the CDR3: TGTGCCACCAGCAGAGATCAGGGAGAGCCCCAGCATTTT.

This clone has a single count. Other DNA variants within this sample encode the same CDR3. The chain uses TRBV20-1 and TRBJ2-1; no reliable D call. The V end lost 6 bases, the J end lost 7 bases, and 7 bases lay between the germline ends. This CDR3 contains 10 residues. Per germline, CDR1 DFQATT and CDR2 SNEGSKA (reference sequence). DNA for the CDR3: TGCAGTGCCGGCCGTAATGAGCAGTTCTTC. It is translated as CSAGRNEQFF.

This chain joins TRBV28 and TRBJ1-4, with D perhaps TRBD1 (6 bases). V shed 3 bases and J shed 7 bases, with 18 bases lying between them. The CDR3 spans 16 residues. Germline V gives CDR1 MDHEN, CDR2 SYDVKM. CDR3 sequence reads: CASSLGEVAGVEKLFF. The CDR3 DNA is TGTGCCAGCAGTTTGGGAGAGGTGGCAGGGGTTGAAAAACTGTTTTTT.

The rearrangement uses TRBV5-8 and TRBJ2-7; 11 bases are shared with TRBD2. The junction had 2 bases not matched to a gene; V was cut back by 3 bases and J by 6 bases. CDR3 length equals 13 residues. Per the germline V gene, CDR1 is SGHTS and CDR2 is YDEGEE. The CDR3: CASSSGLAVEQYF. CDR3 nucleotide sequence: TGTGCCAGCAGCTCGGGACTAGCGGTCGAGCAGTACTTC. Supplemented by reference TRBV5-8 and TRBJ2-7, the full variable domain reads EAGVTQSPTHLIKTRGQQATLRCSPISGHTSVYWYQQALGLGLQFLLWYDEGEERNRGNFPPRFSGRQFPNYSSELNVNALELEDSALYLCASSSGLAVEQYFGPGTRLTVT.

This chain links TRBV28 with TRBJ1-2; 9 bases fit TRBD1. From germline, CDR1 is MDHEN and CDR2 SYDVKM. This CDR3 contains 14 residues. The junction had 8 bases not matched to a gene; V was cut back by 7 bases and J by 5 bases. This chain's CDR3 is CASITGGTRYGYTF. CDR3 coding DNA: TGTGCCAGCATAACAGGGGGCACGAGGTATGGCTACACCTTC.

The chain employs TRBV6-6 and TRBJ1-4; the D gene is possibly TRBD1 (6 bases). The CDR3 has 14 residues. Trimming cost V 4 bases and J 3 bases, with 9 bases left between them. Per the germline V gene, CDR1 is MNHNY and CDR2 is SVGAGI (reference sequence). In DNA form, the CDR3 reads TGTGCCAGCAGTTCCGGACAGTCTAATGAAAAACTGTTTTTT. Translated: CASSSGQSNEKLFF.

Here the CDR3 DNA reads TGTGCCAGCAGCCTCGGAGGGGGGAGTCCTAACTATGGCTACACCTTC. The encoded protein is CASSLGGGSPNYGYTF. V gene TRBV27 combines with J gene TRBJ1-2; the D gene is possibly TRBD1 (6 bases). V dropped 6 bases and J dropped 0 bases, with 17 bases sitting between them. The germline V gene encodes CDR1 MNHEY and CDR2 SMNVEV (reference sequence). The CDR3 is made up of 16 amino acids.